This T cell receptor (beta chain) was found in a study of blood T cells in healthy people across ages. The authors ran a second PCR of about 6 to 12 cycles using a sample-barcoded 5' primer and a J-beta primer mix. A 12-random-nucleotide template-switch adaptor tagged each cDNA molecule. TCRdb redid the calling of the 5' RACE reads with MiXCR, one entry per CDR3 protein. The profile shows 780,000 or so distinct CDR3 sequences, about 25% of them singletons. The authors isolated at least 6 million PBMCs per sample. These data also featured in a second study, about T cells of mothers and their children. As reported in that work: Per child, 2.8 million or so TCR beta CDR3 reads were obtained, against over 9 million per mother. Compared with unrelated pairs, related mother-child pairs had slightly higher, non-significant overlap.

Material: blood. This TCR was sampled from a boy aged 5-17 years in good health.

The CDR3, as DNA: TGTGCCAGCAGTTACGGGGGGCTGGGCTCCTACGAGCAGTACTTC. Translation: CASSYGGLGSYEQYF. The J gene is TRBJ2-7, the V gene TRBV6-5, with D possibly being TRBD1 or TRBD2 (6 bases each). V was trimmed by 2 bases and J by 0 bases, leaving 11 bases between them. Per germline, CDR1 MNHEY and CDR2 SVGAGI. The CDR3 loop spans 15 amino acids.